The T cell receptor (beta chain) under discussion was sequenced for a study of T cells in localized non-small cell lung cancer. The assay was immunoSEQ multiplex PCR, and TCRdb's table has in-frame clones only and misses some. This sample has about 59,000 clones, with about nine tenths found just once. This CDR3 comprises 13 residues. Between the trimmed V and J ends, which lost 3 bases and 5 bases, there was a span of 8 bases. CDR1 SEHNR and CDR2 FQNEAQ come from the germline V gene (reference sequence). Study observations and caveats: Longer overall survival was linked to higher blood T cell density. Of the tissues analyzed, uninvolved adjacent lung showed maximal T cell clonality, greater than tumor. Appearance in adjacent lung was seen for a median around 60 of the top 100 tumor clones.

Concerning this clone: The antigen remains undetermined.

The V gene is TRBV7-9, the J gene TRBJ1-5; D not resolved. The clonotype was recovered from a man between 40 and 75 years old with stage I lung adenocarcinoma. Sequenced here: peripheral blood, sampled before any cancer treatment. CDR3 sequence reads: CASSFSDYQPQHF. CDR3 nucleotide sequence: TGTGCCAGCAGCTTTTCAGATTATCAGCCCCAGCATTTT.